This T cell receptor beta chain was observed in a study of T cells after yellow fever vaccination. Whole-study results and caveats: It was the secondary response that reached its peak faster, day 5 versus 15, but it was weaker. Reappearing after the booster were most of the clones from primary vaccination (roughly 96% CD4, 85% to 90% CD8).

As regards this clonotype: Antigen specificity is unknown.

Each CDR3 protein is one row after TCRdb ran MiXCR on the 5' RACE reads. The sample has under 550,000 distinct CDR3 sequences, 21% seen once; the top ten hold 15% to 20%. The CDR3 has 16 amino acids. Losses at the gene ends were 3 bases for V and 3 bases for J; bases not matched to a gene: 5. The germline V gene encodes CDR1 MNHEY and CDR2 SVGAGI. The source is a man younger than 30 who received the YFV17D yellow fever vaccine. Sequencing was performed on PBMCs, taken roughly 20 days after the first yellow fever vaccination. The chain combines TRBV6-5 with TRBJ2-3; 11 positions match TRBD2. The CDR3 coding sequence is TGTGCCAGCAGTTATTCTACTAGCGGGGGAACAGATACGCAGTATTTT. It encodes CASSYSTSGGTDTQYF.